These T cell receptor beta chains were read from a single sample in a study of T cell repertoires in cytomegalovirus infection. No cognate antigen is known for these TCRs. TCRdb analysed the reads with MiXCR anew, one entry per CDR3 protein. The table has 110,000 or so distinct CDR3 sequences, 30% seen once; the top ten hold less than 45%. Sequencing used CD8+ T cells from cultured PBMCs, obtained from culture after CMV antigen stimulation. The receptor source for this set is a human donor in good health (CMV status not recorded). Some clones in this sample may be carry-over from other donors' samples. Each CDR3 is given with its conserved first and last residue. Fields, in order: J gene, V gene, D gene, clone size, CDR3 protein, CDR3 DNA. The D gene is left open where the match is weak. For some rows the clone size is stated as once, few or many, or as a class when expanded; others skip it.

>TRBJ2-2|TRBV12-3/TRBV12-4|TRBD1|NA
CASSPDRVYTGELFF
TGTGCCAGCAGCCCCGACAGGGTGTACACCGGGGAGCTGTTTTTT
>TRBJ2-1|TRBV29-1|NA|few
CSVEPESYYNEQFF
TGCAGCGTTGAACCAGAGAGTTACTACAATGAGCAGTTCTTC
>TRBJ1-5|TRBV6-2/TRBV6-3|TRBD1|few
CASSTGTGYNQPQHF
TGTGCCAGCAGCACCGGGACAGGATACAATCAGCCCCAGCATTTT
>TRBJ1-4|TRBV20-1|NA|NA
CSARDRKGEKLFF
TGCAGTGCCCGGGACCGCAAAGGTGAAAAACTGTTTTTT
>TRBJ1-4|TRBV6-6|TRBD1|NA
CASSLLWDSAEKLFF
TGTGCCAGCAGCCTCTTATGGGACAGCGCTGAAAAACTGTTTTTT
>TRBJ2-1|TRBV6-2/TRBV6-3|NA|few
CASRRARYNEQFF
TGTGCCAGCAGACGGGCCAGGTACAATGAGCAGTTCTTC
>TRBJ1-3|TRBV11-2|TRBD1|many
CASSSPKGQVGLYGGNTIYF
TGTGCCAGCAGCTCGCCAAAGGGACAGGTCGGACTGTATGGCGGAAACACCATATATTTT
>TRBJ2-1|TRBV7-8|NA|few
CASSRSPEGNEQFF
TGTGCCAGCAGCCGATCGCCGGAGGGCAATGAGCAGTTCTTC
>TRBJ2-7|TRBV4-1|NA|NA
CASSQDPQDSYEQYF
TGCGCCAGCAGCCAAGATCCACAGGACTCCTACGAGCAGTACTTC
>TRBJ2-2|TRBV7-2|TRBD1|many
CASSLVTGGTGELFF
TGTGCCAGCAGCTTAGTCACAGGGGGCACCGGGGAGCTGTTTTTT
>TRBJ2-1|TRBV6-2/TRBV6-3|TRBD2|NA
CASTSTSGGHMYNEQFF
TGTGCCAGCACTTCGACTAGCGGGGGTCATATGTACAATGAGCAGTTCTTC
>TRBJ2-7|TRBV28|TRBD1|NA
CASRAPGQGSEQYF
TGTGCCAGCAGAGCTCCGGGACAGGGGTCCGAGCAGTACTTC
>TRBJ1-4|TRBV27|NA|NA
CASSLVGGTNEKLFF
TGTGCCAGCAGTTTAGTTGGGGGGACTAATGAAAAACTGTTTTTT
>TRBJ2-1|TRBV27|NA|NA
CTSSLSIGAGEQFF
TGTACCAGCAGTTTATCGATCGGCGCTGGGGAGCAGTTCTTC
>TRBJ1-2|TRBV10-3|NA|many
CAISESGARDGYTF
TGTGCCATCAGTGAGTCGGGGGCCAGGGATGGCTACACCTTC
>TRBJ1-6|TRBV20-1|TRBD1|many
CSAVGDRGSSPLHF
TGCAGTGCCGTCGGGGACAGGGGGTCTTCACCCCTCCACTTT
>TRBJ2-7|TRBV12-5|TRBD1|NA
CASALGVGQSYEQYF
TGTGCTAGTGCCCTAGGAGTGGGACAGTCCTACGAGCAGTACTTC
>TRBJ1-1|TRBV6-1|TRBD1|NA
CASSEPRTGMNTEAFF
TGTGCCAGCAGTGAACCGCGGACAGGTATGAACACTGAAGCTTTCTTT
>TRBJ2-7|TRBV7-2|NA|many
CASSEVGGRLSEQYF
TGTGCCAGCAGCGAAGTTGGAGGGCGGCTTTCCGAGCAGTACTTC
>TRBJ1-1|TRBV4-1|NA|few
CASSQGRGVNTEAFF
TGCGCCAGCAGCCAAGGGCGCGGTGTGAACACTGAAGCTTTCTTT
>TRBJ1-6|TRBV7-9|NA|few
CASSLGHKKPLHF
TGTGCCAGCAGCTTAGGACACAAGAAACCCCTCCACTTT
>TRBJ1-2|TRBV10-2|NA|NA
CASSDLRARADGYTF
TGCGCCAGCAGTGACCTCCGGGCCAGGGCGGATGGCTACACCTTC
>TRBJ2-3|TRBV7-2|NA|many
CASSLAGADTQYF
TGTGCCAGCAGCTTAGCGGGCGCGGATACGCAGTATTTT
>TRBJ2-5|TRBV10-3|NA|many
CAISVIPQETQYF
TGTGCCATCAGTGTTATCCCCCAAGAGACCCAGTACTTC
>TRBJ1-3|TRBV20-1|NA|NA
CSASSGQRKQTTRGNTIYF
TGCAGTGCTAGTTCCGGACAGAGGAAACAAACGACACGCGGAAACACCATATATTTT
>TRBJ2-5|TRBV7-2|NA|NA
CASSFFSMETQYF
TGTGCCAGCAGCTTCTTCTCTATGGAGACCCAGTACTTC
>TRBJ1-5|TRBV6-6|NA|NA
CASRYIGNQPQHF
TGTGCCAGCAGGTACATCGGCAATCAGCCCCAGCATTTT
>TRBJ2-5|TRBV7-2|TRBD1|many
CASSSGQGVETQYF
TGTGCCAGCAGCTCTGGACAGGGTGTGGAGACCCAGTACTTC
>TRBJ1-2|TRBV9|NA|NA
CASSVGGGQHGYTF
TGTGCCAGCAGCGTAGGTGGGGGGCAACATGGCTACACCTTC
>TRBJ2-5|TRBV7-2|TRBD2|NA
CASSPSRTSGETQYF
TGTGCCAGCAGCCCCTCGAGGACTAGCGGGGAGACCCAGTACTTC
>TRBJ2-7|TRBV12-3/TRBV12-4|NA|many
CASTSPAGNEQYF
TGTGCCAGCACTTCCCCGGCCGGAAACGAGCAGTACTTC
>TRBJ2-3|TRBV11-2|TRBD2|NA
CASSTDGLARPPDTQYF
TGTGCCAGCAGCACAGACGGACTAGCGCGACCCCCAGATACGCAGTATTTT
>TRBJ2-7|TRBV6-2/TRBV6-3|NA|NA
CASSYTGTEQYF
TGTGCCAGCAGTTACACGGGGACCGAGCAGTACTTC
>TRBJ1-3|TRBV27|NA|once
CASSPLGSGNTIYF
TGTGCCAGCAGTCCCTTGGGCTCTGGAAACACCATATATTTT
>TRBJ2-7|TRBV7-2|TRBD2|many
CASSPAGTSYYEQYF
TGTGCCAGCAGCCCGGCTGGGACTAGCTACTACGAGCAGTACTTC
>TRBJ2-7|TRBV5-1|NA|NA
CASRKTTGIGSYEQYF
TGCGCCAGCAGAAAAACAACAGGGATAGGGTCCTACGAGCAGTACTTC
>TRBJ1-2|TRBV7-8|NA|many
CASSLARIRSGMGGYTF
TGTGCCAGCAGCTTAGCGAGAATAAGGTCGGGGATGGGCGGCTACACCTTC
>TRBJ2-1|TRBV27|TRBD2|few
CASSSGLAGGNEQFF
TGTGCCAGCAGTTCCGGACTAGCGGGGGGCAATGAGCAGTTCTTC
>TRBJ1-1|TRBV7-9|TRBD1|few
CASSSLGYRGPDTEAFF
TGTGCCAGCAGCTCCTTAGGCTACAGGGGGCCTGACACTGAAGCTTTCTTT
>TRBJ1-5|TRBV19|TRBD1|NA
CASSITGGTEQPQHF
TGTGCCAGTAGTATCACAGGGGGAACAGAGCAGCCCCAGCATTTT
>TRBJ2-6|TRBV6-2/TRBV6-3|NA|NA
CAGMRDEPSGANVLTF
TGTGCCGGCATGAGGGACGAACCATCTGGGGCCAACGTCCTGACTTTC
>TRBJ2-7|TRBV20-1|NA|once
CSARDFGAYEQYF
TGCAGTGCTAGAGATTTCGGGGCCTACGAGCAGTACTTC
>TRBJ2-5|TRBV11-2|NA|many
CASSLDLYGQGGRTQYF
TGTGCCAGCAGCTTAGATCTCTATGGACAGGGCGGGAGGACCCAGTACTTC
>TRBJ2-5|TRBV4-1|TRBD1|NA
CASSQGKSGQGQETQYF
TGCGCCAGCAGCCAGGGTAAATCGGGACAGGGTCAAGAGACCCAGTACTTC
>TRBJ2-7|TRBV20-1|NA|once
CSARAGEGLYEQYF
TGCAGTGCTAGAGCGGGGGAAGGGCTCTACGAGCAGTACTTC
>TRBJ1-2|TRBV19|TRBD1|few
CAGRDRGGSDGYTF
TGTGCCGGAAGGGACAGGGGAGGGTCGGACGGCTACACCTTC
>TRBJ1-2|TRBV7-9|TRBD1|many
CASSFRTGGPNYGYTF
TGTGCCAGCAGCTTCCGGACAGGGGGTCCAAACTATGGCTACACCTTC
>TRBJ2-3|TRBV20-1|NA|NA
CSARDSRRTTTDTQYF
TGCAGTGCTAGAGATTCGCGGAGAACTACCACAGATACGCAGTATTTT
>TRBJ1-2|TRBV12-3/TRBV12-4|NA|many
CASSLEGHGYTF
TGTGCCAGCAGTTTGGAGGGTCATGGCTACACCTTC
>TRBJ2-1|TRBV7-6|NA|NA
CASGKNMGDEQFF
TGTGCCAGCGGAAAGAATATGGGTGATGAGCAGTTCTTC
>TRBJ2-5|TRBV4-1|NA|many
CASSQTPRGQETQYF
TGCGCCAGCAGCCAAACTCCTAGAGGCCAAGAGACCCAGTACTTC
>TRBJ2-7|TRBV6-1|TRBD2|NA
CASGTSGGALEQYF
TGTGCCAGCGGTACTAGCGGGGGGGCGTTGGAGCAGTACTTC
>TRBJ2-3|TRBV20-1|NA|few
CSARVSPLRTDTQYF
TGCAGTGCTAGAGTCTCCCCCCTTCGCACAGATACGCAGTATTTT